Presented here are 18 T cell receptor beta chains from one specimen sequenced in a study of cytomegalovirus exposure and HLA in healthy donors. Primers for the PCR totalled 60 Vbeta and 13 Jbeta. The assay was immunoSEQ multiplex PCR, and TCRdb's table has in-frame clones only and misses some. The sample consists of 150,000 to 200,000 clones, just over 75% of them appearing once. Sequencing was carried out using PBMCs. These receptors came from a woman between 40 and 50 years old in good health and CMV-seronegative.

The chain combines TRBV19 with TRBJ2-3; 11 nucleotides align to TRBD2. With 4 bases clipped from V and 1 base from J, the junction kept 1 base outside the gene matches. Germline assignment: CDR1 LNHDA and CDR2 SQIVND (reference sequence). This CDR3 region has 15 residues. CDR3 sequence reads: CASSTGLAGTDTQYF. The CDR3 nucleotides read TGTGCCAGTAGTACGGGACTAGCGGGCACAGATACGCAGTATTTT.

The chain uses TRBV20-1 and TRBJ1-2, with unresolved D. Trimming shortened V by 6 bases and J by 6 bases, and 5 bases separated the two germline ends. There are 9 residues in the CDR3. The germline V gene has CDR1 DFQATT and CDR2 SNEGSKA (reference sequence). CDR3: CSAPDGYTF. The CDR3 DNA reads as TGCAGTGCCCCTGATGGCTACACCTTC.

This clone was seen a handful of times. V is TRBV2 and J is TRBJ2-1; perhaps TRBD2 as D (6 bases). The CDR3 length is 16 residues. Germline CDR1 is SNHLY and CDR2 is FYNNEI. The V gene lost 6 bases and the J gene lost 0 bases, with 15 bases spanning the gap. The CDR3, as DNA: TGTGCCAGCAGCAGCACACGACTAGTCTCCTACAATGAGCAGTTCTTC. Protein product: CASSSTRLVSYNEQFF.

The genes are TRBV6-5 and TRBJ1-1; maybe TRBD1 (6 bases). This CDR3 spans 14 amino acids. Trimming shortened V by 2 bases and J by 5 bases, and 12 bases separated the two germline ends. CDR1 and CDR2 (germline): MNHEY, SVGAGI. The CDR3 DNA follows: TGTGCCAGCAGTTACGCCAGGGGATTAACTGAAGCTTTCTTT. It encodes CASSYARGLTEAFF.

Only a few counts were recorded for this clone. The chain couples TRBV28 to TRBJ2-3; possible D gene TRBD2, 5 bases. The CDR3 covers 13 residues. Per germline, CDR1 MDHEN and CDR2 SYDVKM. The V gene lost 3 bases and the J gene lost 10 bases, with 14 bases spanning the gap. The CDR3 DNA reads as TGTGCCAGCAGTTTCCAGACTAAAGAGGCGCAGTATTTT. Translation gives CASSFQTKEAQYF.

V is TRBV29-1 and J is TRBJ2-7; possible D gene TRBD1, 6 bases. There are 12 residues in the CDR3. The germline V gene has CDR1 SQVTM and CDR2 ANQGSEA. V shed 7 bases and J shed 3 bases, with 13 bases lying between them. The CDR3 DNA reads TGCAGCGGCCGGGACAACCTCTACGAGCAGTACTTC. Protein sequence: CSGRDNLYEQYF.

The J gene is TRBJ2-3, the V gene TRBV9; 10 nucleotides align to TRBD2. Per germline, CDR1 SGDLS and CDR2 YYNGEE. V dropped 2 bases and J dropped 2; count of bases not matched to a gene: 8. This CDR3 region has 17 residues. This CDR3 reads CASSVGRTSGDTDTQYF. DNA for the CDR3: TGTGCCAGCAGCGTGGGACGGACTAGCGGAGACACAGATACGCAGTATTTT.

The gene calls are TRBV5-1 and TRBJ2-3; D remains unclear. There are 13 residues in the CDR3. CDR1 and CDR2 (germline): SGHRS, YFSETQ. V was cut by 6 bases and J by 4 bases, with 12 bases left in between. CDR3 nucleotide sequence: TGCGCCAGCATGAAAACTTCTCCAGATACGCAGTATTTT. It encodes CASMKTSPDTQYF.

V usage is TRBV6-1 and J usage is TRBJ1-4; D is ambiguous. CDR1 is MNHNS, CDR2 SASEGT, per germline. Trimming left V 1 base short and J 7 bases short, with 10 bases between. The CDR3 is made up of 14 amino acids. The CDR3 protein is CASSEEIRGEKLFF. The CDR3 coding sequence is TGTGCCAGCAGTGAAGAAATCAGAGGTGAAAAACTGTTTTTT.

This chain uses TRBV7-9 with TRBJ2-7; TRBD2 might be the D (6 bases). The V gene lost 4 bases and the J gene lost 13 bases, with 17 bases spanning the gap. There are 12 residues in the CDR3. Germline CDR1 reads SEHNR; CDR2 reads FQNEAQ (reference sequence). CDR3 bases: TGTGCCAGCAGCTCCGAGCGGGCCCGACTCTACTTC. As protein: CASSSERARLYF.

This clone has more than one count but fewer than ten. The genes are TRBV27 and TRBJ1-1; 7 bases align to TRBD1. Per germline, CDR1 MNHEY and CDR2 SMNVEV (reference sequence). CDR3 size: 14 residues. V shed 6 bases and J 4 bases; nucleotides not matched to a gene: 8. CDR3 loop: CASRRQGMGTEAFF. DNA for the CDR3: TGTGCCAGCAGACGACAGGGAATGGGCACTGAAGCTTTCTTT.

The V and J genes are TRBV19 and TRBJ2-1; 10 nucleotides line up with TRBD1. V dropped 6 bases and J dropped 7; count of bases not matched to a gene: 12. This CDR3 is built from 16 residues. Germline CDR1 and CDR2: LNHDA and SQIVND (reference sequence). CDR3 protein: CASSHWGTGEGNEQFF. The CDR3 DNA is TGTGCCAGTAGCCATTGGGGGACAGGGGAAGGTAATGAGCAGTTCTTC.

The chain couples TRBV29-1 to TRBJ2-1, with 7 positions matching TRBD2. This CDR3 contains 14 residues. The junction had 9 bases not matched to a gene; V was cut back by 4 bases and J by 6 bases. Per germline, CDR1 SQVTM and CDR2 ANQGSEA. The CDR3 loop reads CSVVSTSLLNEQFF. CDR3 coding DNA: TGCAGCGTTGTATCGACTAGCCTGCTCAATGAGCAGTTCTTC.

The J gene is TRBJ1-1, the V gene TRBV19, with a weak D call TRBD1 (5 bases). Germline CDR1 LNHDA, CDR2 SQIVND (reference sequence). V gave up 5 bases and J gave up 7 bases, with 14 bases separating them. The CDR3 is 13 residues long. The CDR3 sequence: CASSEQQAGEAFF. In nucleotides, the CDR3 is TGTGCCAGTAGTGAACAACAGGCAGGTGAAGCTTTCTTT.

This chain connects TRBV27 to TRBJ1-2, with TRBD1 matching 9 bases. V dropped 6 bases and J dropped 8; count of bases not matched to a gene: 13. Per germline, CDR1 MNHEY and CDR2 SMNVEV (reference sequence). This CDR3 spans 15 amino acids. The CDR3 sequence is CASSPFRDRDGGYTF. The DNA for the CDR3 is TGTGCCAGCAGCCCATTCCGGGACAGGGACGGCGGCTACACCTTC.

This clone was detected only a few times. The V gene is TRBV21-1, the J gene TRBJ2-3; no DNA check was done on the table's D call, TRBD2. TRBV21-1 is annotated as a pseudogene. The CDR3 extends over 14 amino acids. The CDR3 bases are TGTGCCAGCAGCAAATGCGGGGGCACAGATACGCAGTATTTT. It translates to CASSKCGGTDTQYF.

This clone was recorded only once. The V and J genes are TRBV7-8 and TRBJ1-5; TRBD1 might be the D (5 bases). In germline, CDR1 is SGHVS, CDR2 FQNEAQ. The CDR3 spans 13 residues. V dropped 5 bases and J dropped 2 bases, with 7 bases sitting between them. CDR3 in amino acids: CASSLQGNQPQHF. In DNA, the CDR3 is TGTGCCAGCAGCCTACAGGGCAATCAGCCCCAGCATTTT.

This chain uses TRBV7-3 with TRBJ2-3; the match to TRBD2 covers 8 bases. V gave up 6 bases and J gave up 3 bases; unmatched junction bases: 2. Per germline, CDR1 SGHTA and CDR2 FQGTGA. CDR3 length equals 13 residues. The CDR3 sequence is CASRSGSTDTQYF. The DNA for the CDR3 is TGTGCCAGCAGGAGCGGGAGTACAGATACGCAGTATTTT.